Below are 15 T cell receptor beta chains sequenced from a single sample in a study of cytomegalovirus exposure and HLA in healthy donors. TCRdb's copy holds only in-frame clones and misses some; the assay was immunoSEQ multiplex PCR. The table includes about 220,000 clones, about 90% detected once. Sequenced sample: PBMCs. These receptors originate from a woman younger than 30 in good health and CMV-seronegative.

The rearrangement uses TRBV27 and TRBJ2-1, with 10 bases identical to TRBD1. CDR1 MNHEY and CDR2 SMNVEV come from the germline V gene (reference sequence). The length of the CDR3 is 16 residues. V was clipped by 8 bases and J by 0 bases; unmatched bases: 7. The CDR3 is CASRDRGDPSYNEQFF. The CDR3, as DNA: TGTGCCAGCCGGGACAGGGGTGACCCCTCCTACAATGAGCAGTTCTTC.

The chain joins TRBV5-1 to TRBJ2-7, with 7 positions matching TRBD2. This CDR3 has 14 residues. Losses at the gene ends were 7 bases for V and 4 bases for J; bases not matched to a gene: 11. CDR1 and CDR2 from the germline V gene are SGHRS and YFSETQ. CDR3 nucleotides: TGCGCCAGCGGCGGGACGGGAGGCAAATACGAGCAGTACTTC. Its protein product is CASGGTGGKYEQYF.

The gene calls are TRBV28 and TRBJ1-1; TRBD1 matches 7 bases. CDR1 MDHEN and CDR2 SYDVKM come from the germline V gene. The V segment lost 2 bases and the J segment 8 bases; nucleotides outside the gene matches: 8. CDR3 size: 14 residues. CDR3 nucleotide sequence: TGTGCCAGCAGTTTAGGAGGGACAGTAGTAGAAGCTTTCTTT. Translated, it gives CASSLGGTVVEAFF.

The rearrangement uses TRBV5-1 and TRBJ1-3; TRBD1 matches at 7 bases. This CDR3 contains 16 residues. Germline trimming cut 4 bases from V and 0 bases from J; bases unmatched to any gene: 7. Germline V gene data show CDR1 as SGHRS and CDR2 as YFSETQ. The CDR3, as DNA: TGCGCCAGCAGCCCCACCGGGACAGACTCTGGAAACACCATATATTTT. Translating it yields CASSPTGTDSGNTIYF.

The CDR3 DNA sequence: TGTGCCAGCAGCATAGACGGTTCGGGGTTCCTGTACTTC. Translated: CASSIDGSGFLYF. The chain carries TRBV5-4 and TRBJ2-7; D is possibly TRBD2 (5 bases). V was cut by 4 bases and J by 12 bases, with 20 bases left in between. Germline CDR1 SGHNT, CDR2 YYREEE (reference sequence). The CDR3 extends over 13 amino acids.

The V call is TRBV14, the J call TRBJ2-7; D not resolved. V gave up 1 base and J gave up 9 bases, with 16 bases separating them. Germline V gene sequence: CDR1 SGHDN, CDR2 FVKESK. CDR3 length equals 14 residues. CDR3 region: CASSQAPPNSGQYF. The CDR3, as DNA: TGTGCCAGCAGCCAAGCCCCCCCGAACAGTGGGCAGTACTTC.

This chain links TRBV6-5 with TRBJ1-1, with D unresolved. There are 15 residues in the CDR3. The germline V gene encodes CDR1 MNHEY and CDR2 SVGAGI. The germline V and J ends were trimmed by 2 bases and 0 bases, with 10 bases remaining between them. The CDR3 DNA reads as TGTGCCAGCAGTTACGGGAGGCGTATGAACACTGAAGCTTTCTTT. Translated, it gives CASSYGRRMNTEAFF.

V and J are TRBV29-1 and TRBJ2-5, with 7 bases identical to TRBD2. The CDR3 length is 15 residues. CDR1 is SQVTM, CDR2 ANQGSEA, per germline. V gave up 6 bases and J gave up 1 base; unmatched junction bases: 11. The CDR3 DNA reads as TGCAGCGTGGGGGACTATATTAGGACCCAAGAGACCCAGTACTTC. Protein product: CSVGDYIRTQETQYF. Supplemented by reference TRBV29-1 and TRBJ2-5, the full variable domain reads SAVISQKPSRDICQRGTSLTIQCQVDSQVTMMFWYRQQPGQSLTLIATANQGSEATYESGFVIDKFPISRPNLTFSTLTVSNMSPEDSSIYLCSVGDYIRTQETQYFGPGTRLLVL.

This clone has just one count. The CDR3 reads CASGSITGGEQFF. DNA of the CDR3: TGTGCCAGCGGTTCGATTACGGGGGGCGAGCAGTTCTTC. The chain carries TRBV27 and TRBJ2-1, with a tentative D call TRBD2 (7 bases). The CDR3 length is 13 residues. CDR1 is MNHEY, CDR2 SMNVEV, per germline (reference sequence). Trimming shortened V by 8 bases and J by 10 bases, and 18 bases separated the two germline ends.

This rearrangement joins TRBV5-1 to TRBJ2-7, with 8 nucleotides matching TRBD2. Germline values: CDR1 SGHRS, CDR2 YFSETQ. V gave up 3 bases and J gave up 2 bases; unmatched junction bases: 1. The CDR3 is 13 amino acids. CDR3 sequence (DNA): TGCGCCAGCAGCTGGACTAGCACCTACGAGCAGTACTTC. Protein sequence: CASSWTSTYEQYF. The full variable domain, completed using reference TRBV5-1 and TRBJ2-7, is KAGVTQTPRYLIKTRGQQVTLSCSPISGHRSVSWYQQTPGQGLQFLFEYFSETQRNKGNFPGRFSGRQFSNSRSEMNVSTLELGDSALYLCASSWTSTYEQYFGPGTRLTVT.

The chain has TRBV7-9 and TRBJ1-5, with D perhaps matching TRBD1 (6 bases). Germline CDR1 SEHNR, CDR2 FQNEAQ (reference sequence). The V gene lost 0 bases and the J gene lost 2 bases, with 11 bases spanning the gap. There are 16 residues in the CDR3. The CDR3: CASSLALSGGNQPQHF. DNA for the CDR3: TGTGCCAGCAGCTTAGCGCTCTCAGGGGGCAATCAGCCCCAGCATTTT.

The chain combines TRBV5-1 with TRBJ2-5; tentatively, D is TRBD2 (5 bases). Germline V gives CDR1 SGHRS, CDR2 YFSETQ. The CDR3 spans 13 residues. V lost 0 bases to trimming and J lost 4 bases, with 7 bases between them. CDR3 sequence (DNA): TGCGCCAGCAGCTTGGTTGAGGGAGAGACCCAGTACTTC. This codes for CASSLVEGETQYF.

This rearrangement joins TRBV6-1 to TRBJ1-2; D call uncertain. The V gene lost 11 bases and the J gene lost 0 bases, with 10 bases spanning the gap. The CDR3 contains 12 residues. Germline V gene lookup returns CDR1 MNHNS and CDR2 SASEGT. The CDR3 coding sequence is TGTGCCTGTCACCTAACTAACTATGGCTACACCTTC. It codes for CACHLTNYGYTF.

The chain has TRBV27 and TRBJ2-4, with TRBD2 matching 8 bases. The V segment lost 5 bases and the J segment 6 bases; nucleotides outside the gene matches: 6. The CDR3 spans 14 residues. The V gene's germline CDR1 is MNHEY and CDR2 SMNVEV (reference sequence). The CDR3 bases are TGTGCCAGCAGTCCCTTAGCGGGGTTAAACATTCAGTACTTC. Its protein is CASSPLAGLNIQYF.

This clone was seen a handful of times. The DNA of the CDR3 is TGTGCCTGGCACAGGTCGCGGGGCTACACCTTC. It specifies CAWHRSRGYTF. The chain is built from TRBV30 and TRBJ1-2; D may be TRBD1 (5 bases). Looked up from germline, CDR1 is GTSNPN and CDR2 is SVGIG (reference sequence). The CDR3 is 11 amino acids. Trimming left V 5 bases short and J 8 bases short, with 12 bases between.